This T cell receptor (beta chain) was documented in a study of T-cell reconstitution after alpha-beta-depleted transplantation in children. This CDR3 contains 13 residues. Germline V lookup: CDR1 LGHDT, CDR2 YNNKEL (reference sequence). V dropped 1 base and J dropped 6 bases, with 10 bases sitting between them. TCRbeta library construction was performed incorporating unique molecular identifiers. TCRdb reprocessed the PCR reads via MiXCR and lists one record per CDR3 protein. Of hundreds of thousands of distinct CDR3 sequences in the sample, 32% were seen once. The gene calls are TRBV3-1 and TRBJ2-7; D is possibly TRBD2 (5 bases). The source material was PBMCs from the stem cell graft donor, sampled from the stem cell graft. The receptor was isolated from a human donor who donated a stem cell graft to a child with aplastic anemia. The CDR3 protein is CASSQAGRSEQYF. DNA for the CDR3: TGTGCCAGCAGCCAAGCGGGGAGATCCGAGCAGTACTTC.